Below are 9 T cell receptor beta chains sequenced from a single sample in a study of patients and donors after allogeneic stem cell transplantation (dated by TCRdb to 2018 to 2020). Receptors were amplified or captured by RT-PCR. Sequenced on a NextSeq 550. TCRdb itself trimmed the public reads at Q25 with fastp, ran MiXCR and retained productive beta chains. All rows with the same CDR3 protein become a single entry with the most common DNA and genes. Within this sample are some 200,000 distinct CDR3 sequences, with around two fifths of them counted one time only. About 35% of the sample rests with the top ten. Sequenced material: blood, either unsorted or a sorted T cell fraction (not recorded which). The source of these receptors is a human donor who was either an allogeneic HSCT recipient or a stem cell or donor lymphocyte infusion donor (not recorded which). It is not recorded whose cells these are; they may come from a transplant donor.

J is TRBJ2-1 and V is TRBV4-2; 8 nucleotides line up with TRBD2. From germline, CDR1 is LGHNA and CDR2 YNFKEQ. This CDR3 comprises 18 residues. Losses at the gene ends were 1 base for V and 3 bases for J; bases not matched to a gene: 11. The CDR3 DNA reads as TGTGCCAGCAGCCAAGCACACCGGGGGGGGAGGAGCTACAATGAGCAGTTCTTC. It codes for CASSQAHRGGRSYNEQFF.

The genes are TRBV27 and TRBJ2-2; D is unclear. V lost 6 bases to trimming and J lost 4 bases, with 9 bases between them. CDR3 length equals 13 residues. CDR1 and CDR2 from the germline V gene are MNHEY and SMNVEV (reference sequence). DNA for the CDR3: TGTGCCAGCAGATGGACGGTCACCGGGGAGCTGTTTTTT. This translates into CASRWTVTGELFF.

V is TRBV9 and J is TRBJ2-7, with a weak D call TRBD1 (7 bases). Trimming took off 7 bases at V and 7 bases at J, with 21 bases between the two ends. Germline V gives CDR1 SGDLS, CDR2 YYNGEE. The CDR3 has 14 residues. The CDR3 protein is CASASLLEGQEQYF. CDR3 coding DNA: TGTGCCAGCGCCTCCCTCCTGGAGGGACAGGAGCAGTACTTC.

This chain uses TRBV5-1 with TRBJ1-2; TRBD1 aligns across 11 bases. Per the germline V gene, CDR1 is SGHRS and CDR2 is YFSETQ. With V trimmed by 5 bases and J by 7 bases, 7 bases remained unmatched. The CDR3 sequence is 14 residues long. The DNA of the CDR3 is TGCGCCAGCAGTACCGGACAGGGGGCGGTTGGCTACACCTTC. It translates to CASSTGQGAVGYTF.

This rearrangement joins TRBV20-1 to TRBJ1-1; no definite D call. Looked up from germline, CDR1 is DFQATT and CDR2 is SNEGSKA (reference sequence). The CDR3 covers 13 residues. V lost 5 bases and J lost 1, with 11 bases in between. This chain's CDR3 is CSARRTANTEAFF. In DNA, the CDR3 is TGCAGTGCTCGAAGGACGGCGAACACTGAAGCTTTCTTT.

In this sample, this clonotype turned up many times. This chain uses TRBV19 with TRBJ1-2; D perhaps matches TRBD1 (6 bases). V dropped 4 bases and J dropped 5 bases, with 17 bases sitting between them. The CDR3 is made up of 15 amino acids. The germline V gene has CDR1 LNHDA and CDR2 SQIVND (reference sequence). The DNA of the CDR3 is TGTGCCAGTAGTACCGACTCACAGGGAGCATATGGCTACACCTTC. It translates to CASSTDSQGAYGYTF. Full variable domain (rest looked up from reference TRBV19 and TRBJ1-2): DGGITQSPKYLFRKEGQNVTLSCEQNLNHDAMYWYRQDPGQGLRLIYYSQIVNDFQKGDIAEGYSVSREKKESFPLTVTSAQKNPTAFYLCASSTDSQGAYGYTFGSGTRLTVV.

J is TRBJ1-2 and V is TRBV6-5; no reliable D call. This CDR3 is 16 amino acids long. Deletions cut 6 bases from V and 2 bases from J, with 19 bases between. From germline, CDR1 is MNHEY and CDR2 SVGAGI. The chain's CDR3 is CASSPLLGGRNYGYTF. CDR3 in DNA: TGTGCCAGCAGCCCGCTACTGGGAGGTCGGAACTATGGCTACACCTTC.

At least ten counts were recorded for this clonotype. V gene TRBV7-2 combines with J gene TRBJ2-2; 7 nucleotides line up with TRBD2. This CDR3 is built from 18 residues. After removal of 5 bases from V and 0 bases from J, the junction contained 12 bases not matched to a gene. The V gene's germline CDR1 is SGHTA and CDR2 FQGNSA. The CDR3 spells CASSPRPSGLSNTGELFF. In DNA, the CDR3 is TGTGCCAGCAGCCCGCGCCCTAGCGGACTCTCGAACACCGGGGAGCTGTTTTTT.

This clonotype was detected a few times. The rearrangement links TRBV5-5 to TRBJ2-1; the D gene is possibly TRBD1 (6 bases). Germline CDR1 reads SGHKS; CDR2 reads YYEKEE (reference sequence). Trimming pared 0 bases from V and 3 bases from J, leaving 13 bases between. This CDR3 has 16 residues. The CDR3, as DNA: TGTGCCAGCAGCTTGGGGGGGCGGCCCAACTACAATGAGCAGTTCTTC. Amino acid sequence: CASSLGGRPNYNEQFF. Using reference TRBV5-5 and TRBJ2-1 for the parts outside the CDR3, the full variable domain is DAGVTQSPTHLIKTRGQQVTLRCSPISGHKSVSWYQQVLGQGPQFIFQYYEKEERGRGNFPDRFSARQFPNYSSELNVNALLLGDSALYLCASSLGGRPNYNEQFFGPGTRLTVL.